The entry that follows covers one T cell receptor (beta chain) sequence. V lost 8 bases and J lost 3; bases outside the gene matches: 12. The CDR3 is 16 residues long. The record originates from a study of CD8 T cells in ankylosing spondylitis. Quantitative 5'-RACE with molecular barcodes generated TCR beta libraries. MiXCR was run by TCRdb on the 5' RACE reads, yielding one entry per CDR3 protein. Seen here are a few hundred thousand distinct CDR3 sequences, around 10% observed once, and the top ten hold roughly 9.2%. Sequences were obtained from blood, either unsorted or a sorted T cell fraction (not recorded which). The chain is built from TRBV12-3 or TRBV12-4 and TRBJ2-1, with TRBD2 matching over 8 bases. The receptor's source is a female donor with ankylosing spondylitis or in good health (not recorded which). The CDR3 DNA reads TGTGCCAGCGCTGGGTTGATGGCGGGGGGCTACAATGAGCAGTTCTTC. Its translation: CASAGLMAGGYNEQFF.